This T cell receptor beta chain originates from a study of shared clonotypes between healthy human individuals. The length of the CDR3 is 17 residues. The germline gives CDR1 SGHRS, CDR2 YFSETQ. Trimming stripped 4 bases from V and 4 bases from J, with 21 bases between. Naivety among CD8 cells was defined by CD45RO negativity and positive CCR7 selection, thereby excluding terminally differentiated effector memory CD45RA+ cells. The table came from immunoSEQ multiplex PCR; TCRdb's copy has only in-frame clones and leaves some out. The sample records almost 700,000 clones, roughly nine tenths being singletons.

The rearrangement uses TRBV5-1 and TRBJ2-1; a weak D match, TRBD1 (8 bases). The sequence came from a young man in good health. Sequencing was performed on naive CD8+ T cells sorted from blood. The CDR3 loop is CASSKDREGEGYNEQFF. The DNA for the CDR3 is TGCGCCAGCAGCAAGGACAGGGAGGGGGAAGGGTACAATGAGCAGTTCTTC.